A single sample is the source of the 20 T cell receptor beta chains below, sequenced in a study of blood T cell repertoires in COVID-19. Profiling relied on immunoSEQ multiplex PCR, and the TCRdb table lists in-frame clones only, not all of them. The sample holds approximately 480,000 clones, nearly 90% seen once. Sequenced: peripheral blood. Receptor source: a man aged 18 to 30 with COVID-19, enrolled during active disease.

This chain uses TRBV14 with TRBJ1-5, with TRBD1 matching 9 bases. CDR1 and CDR2 from the germline V gene are SGHDN and FVKESK. V lost 5 bases, J lost 0 bases, and 17 bases stayed unmatched. This CDR3 has 20 residues. The CDR3, as DNA: TGTGCCAGCAGCTCTTATCGTTCGGGACAGGGCCTCTATAGCAATCAGCCCCAGCATTTT. Translated, it gives CASSSYRSGQGLYSNQPQHF.

This clone was detected only once. This CDR3 is CASTPLATNTGELFF. Here the CDR3 DNA reads TGTGCCAGCACCCCACTAGCGACAAACACCGGGGAGCTGTTTTTT. This chain joins TRBV7-2 and TRBJ2-2; 7 bases line up with TRBD2. The V and J ends lost 7 bases and 2 bases, in that order; junction bases with no gene match: 7. This CDR3 region has 15 residues. Germline V CDR1 and CDR2: SGHTA, FQGNSA.

The chain carries TRBV5-6 and TRBJ1-1; tentatively, D is TRBD1 (5 bases). Trimming removed 2 bases from V and 1 base from J, with 9 bases in between. Germline V CDR1 and CDR2: SGHDT, YYEEEE. This CDR3 has 14 residues. The CDR3 coding sequence is TGTGCCAGCAGCTTAGGCAGGGCGAACACTGAAGCTTTCTTT. Translated: CASSLGRANTEAFF.

The V gene is TRBV11-2, the J gene TRBJ2-5, with a weak D call TRBD1 (5 bases). The CDR3 sequence is 14 residues long. In germline, CDR1 is SGHAT, CDR2 FQNNGV. With 1 base removed from V and 4 bases from J, the gap between germline ends came to 10 bases. The CDR3 DNA is TGTGCCAGCAGCTTAGTAGGGGTTGCAGAGACCCAGTACTTC. Encoded protein: CASSLVGVAETQYF.

This clone occurred many times. This sample also contains other DNA sequences that code for the same CDR3. This CDR3 reads CASSLSRGRGSPLHF. The CDR3 DNA reads as TGCGCCAGCAGCTTGTCCAGGGGGCGCGGTTCACCCCTCCACTTT. The rearrangement uses TRBV5-1 and TRBJ1-6; 8 bases map to TRBD1. The CDR3 consists of 15 residues. J lost 9 bases, V lost 1 base, and 6 bases had no gene match. The germline V gene encodes CDR1 SGHRS and CDR2 YFSETQ. Full variable domain (outside the CDR3, taken from reference TRBV5-1 and TRBJ1-6): KAGVTQTPRYLIKTRGQQVTLSCSPISGHRSVSWYQQTPGQGLQFLFEYFSETQRNKGNFPGRFSGRQFSNSRSEMNVSTLELGDSALYLCASSLSRGRGSPLHFGNGTRLTVT.

The genes are TRBV5-6 and TRBJ1-2, with 8 bases identical to TRBD1. The V segment lost 3 bases and the J segment 8 bases; nucleotides outside the gene matches: 9. The CDR3 runs 14 residues. Germline-derived CDR1 and CDR2 are SGHDT and YYEEEE. For the CDR3, the DNA is TGTGCCAGCAGCTCAGACGACAGGGGAAAAGGCTACACCTTC. It encodes CASSSDDRGKGYTF. Complete variable domain (other parts from reference TRBV5-6 and TRBJ1-2): DAGVTQSPTHLIKTRGQQVTLRCSPKSGHDTVSWYQQALGQGPQFIFQYYEEEERQRGNFPDRFSGHQFPNYSSELNVNALLLGDSALYLCASSSDDRGKGYTFGSGTRLTVV.

This chain connects TRBV11-3 to TRBJ2-7; 12 bases line up with TRBD2. Germline CDR1 SGHNT, CDR2 YENEEA. The CDR3 consists of 18 residues. V lost 2 bases, J lost 5 bases, and 13 bases stayed unmatched. CDR3 sequence (DNA): TGTGCCAGCAGCTTACCGACTAGCGGGAGTGCCTGGGAGGACGAGCAGTACTTC. Its protein is CASSLPTSGSAWEDEQYF.

This chain links TRBV10-3 with TRBJ2-3, with D tentatively TRBD2 (6 bases). The CDR3 extends over 19 amino acids. Deletions cut 6 bases from V and 0 bases from J, with 25 bases between. Germline values: CDR1 ENHRY, CDR2 SYGVKD. The CDR3 DNA reads as TGTGCCATCAGGGTCTTTGGGCGGGGTCTAGCGTTTAGCACAGATACGCAGTATTTT. This translates into CAIRVFGRGLAFSTDTQYF.

This chain connects TRBV6-1 to TRBJ2-2; D gene ambiguous. Trimming stripped 3 bases from V and 10 bases from J, with 9 bases between. There are 12 residues in the CDR3. Germline V CDR1 and CDR2: MNHNS, SASEGT. CDR3 in DNA: TGTGCCAGCAGTGAGACTTTCACGGAGCTGTTTTTT. This gives the protein CASSETFTELFF.

The chain recombines TRBV5-5 with TRBJ1-1, with unresolved D. The V gene lost 4 bases and the J gene lost 3 bases, with 10 bases spanning the gap. CDR1 and CDR2 (germline): SGHKS, YYEKEE (reference sequence). This CDR3 contains 13 residues. Here the CDR3 DNA reads TGTGCCAGCAGCAAAACTCGAGACACTGAAGCTTTCTTT. Amino acid sequence: CASSKTRDTEAFF.

This sequence joins TRBV19 and TRBJ2-7; TRBD1 agrees at 9 bases. The J segment lost 1 base and the V segment lost 5 bases, leaving 3 bases of the junction unmatched. CDR1 and CDR2 from the germline V gene are LNHDA and SQIVND (reference sequence). The CDR3 loop spans 14 amino acids. The CDR3 DNA reads TGTGCCAGTAGTTTTGGGACAGGGTCCTACGAGCAGTACTTC. It specifies CASSFGTGSYEQYF.

The rearrangement uses TRBV7-2 and TRBJ2-7, with 9 bases matching TRBD2. J gave up 4 bases and V 3 bases, and 1 base lay outside the gene matches. The CDR3 contains 13 residues. Per germline, CDR1 SGHTA and CDR2 FQGNSA. CDR3 DNA: TGTGCCAGCAGCTTTAGCGGGAGTTACGAGCAGTACTTC. Translation: CASSFSGSYEQYF.

The rearrangement links TRBV2 to TRBJ2-7; 7 bases map to TRBD1. V was pared by 9 bases and J by 2 bases, with 10 bases of the junction left unmatched. This CDR3 has 14 amino acids. CDR1 is SNHLY and CDR2 is FYNNEI in the germline V gene. In DNA form, the CDR3 reads TGTGCCAGAGCGCTCCGGGACAGACCCTACGAGCAGTACTTC. Its protein product is CARALRDRPYEQYF. The full variable domain, rest sourced from reference TRBV2 and TRBJ2-7, is EPEVTQTPSHQVTQMGQEVILRCVPISNHLYFYWYRQILGQKVEFLVSFYNNEISEKSEIFDDQFSVERPDGSNFTLKIRSTKLEDSAMYFCARALRDRPYEQYFGPGTRLTVT.

CDR3 loop: CASRGTGNNEKLFF. The CDR3 DNA follows: TGTGCCAGCAGAGGGACAGGGAATAATGAAAAACTGTTTTTT. This sequence joins TRBV25-1 and TRBJ1-4, with 9 bases lining up with TRBD1. The CDR3 runs to 14 residues. In germline, CDR1 is MGHDK, CDR2 SYGVNS. The junction had 3 bases not matched to a gene; V was cut back by 6 bases and J by 4 bases.

This clone was seen a few times. The J gene is TRBJ1-1, the V gene TRBV7-9; 9 nucleotides line up with TRBD1. The germline CDR1 and CDR2 sequences are SEHNR and FQNEAQ (reference sequence). Trimming removed 4 bases from V and 3 bases from J; junction bases left unmatched: 9. CDR3 length: 16 amino acids. CDR3 nucleotide sequence: TGTGCCAGCAGCTCTGCCGCGGGACAGGGAGACACTGAAGCTTTCTTT. Amino acids: CASSSAAGQGDTEAFF.

This chain connects TRBV28 to TRBJ2-1; the D gene is possibly TRBD2 (6 bases). The germline V gene encodes CDR1 MDHEN and CDR2 SYDVKM. The CDR3 spans 12 residues. Trimming left V 6 bases short and J 5 bases short, with 8 bases between. DNA for the CDR3: TGTGCCAGCAGCACTAGCCACAATGAGCAGTTCTTC. It encodes CASSTSHNEQFF.

The table lists this clone with a few counts. V and J are TRBV5-5 and TRBJ2-2; D is perhaps TRBD1 (5 bases). CDR3 length: 16 residues. CDR1 is SGHKS, CDR2 YYEKEE, per germline (reference sequence). Trimming pared 5 bases from V and 0 bases from J, leaving 14 bases between. CDR3 nucleotides: TGTGCCAGCAGGCCGCTAGGGGCTACGAACACCGGGGAGCTGTTTTTT. Its translation: CASRPLGATNTGELFF.

This chain connects TRBV5-6 to TRBJ2-1; no clear D. The CDR3 is 14 amino acids. Trimming stripped 4 bases from V and 8 bases from J, with 16 bases between. The germline gives CDR1 SGHDT, CDR2 YYEEEE. The CDR3 coding sequence is TGTGCCAGCAGCATGGGCCCTCGAGAGGATGAGCAGTTCTTC. Translating it yields CASSMGPREDEQFF.

V gene TRBV30 combines with J gene TRBJ2-7, with 10 bases aligning to TRBD1. J was trimmed by 7 bases and V by 3 bases; bases with no gene match: 9. CDR1 is GTSNPN, CDR2 SVGIG, per germline (reference sequence). The CDR3 has 14 amino acids. In DNA form, the CDR3 reads TGTGCCTGGAGCGCCGGGACAGGGGTGGATGAGCAGTACTTC. This gives the protein CAWSAGTGVDEQYF.

The sample holds one count of this clone. This chain joins TRBV7-6 and TRBJ1-5; D perhaps matches TRBD1 (6 bases). CDR1 and CDR2 from the germline V gene are SGHVS and FNYEAQ. Trimming cost V 1 base and J 6 bases, with 16 bases left between them. This CDR3 region has 16 residues. This CDR3 reads CASSLGAGRGSQPQHF. The CDR3 DNA follows: TGTGCCAGCAGCTTAGGGGCAGGGAGGGGGAGTCAGCCCCAGCATTTT.